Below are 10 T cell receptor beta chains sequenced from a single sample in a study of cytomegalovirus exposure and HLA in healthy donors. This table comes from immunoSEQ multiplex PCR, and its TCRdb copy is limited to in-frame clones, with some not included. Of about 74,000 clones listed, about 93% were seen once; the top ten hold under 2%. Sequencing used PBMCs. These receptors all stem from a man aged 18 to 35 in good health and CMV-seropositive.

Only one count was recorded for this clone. Here the CDR3 DNA reads TGTGCCAGCAGTCTCCCGACAGATGAAAAACTGTTTTTT. Translated: CASSLPTDEKLFF. V usage is TRBV28 and J usage is TRBJ1-4; maybe TRBD1 (5 bases). Germline assignment: CDR1 MDHEN and CDR2 SYDVKM. The CDR3 runs 13 residues. Trimming took 5 bases from V and 6 from J, leaving 10 bases between them.

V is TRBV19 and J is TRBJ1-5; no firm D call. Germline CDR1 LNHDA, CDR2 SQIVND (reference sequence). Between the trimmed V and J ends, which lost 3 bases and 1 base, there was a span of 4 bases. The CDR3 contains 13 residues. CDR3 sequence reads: CASSMESNQPQHF. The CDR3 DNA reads TGTGCCAGTAGTATGGAGAGCAATCAGCCCCAGCATTTT.

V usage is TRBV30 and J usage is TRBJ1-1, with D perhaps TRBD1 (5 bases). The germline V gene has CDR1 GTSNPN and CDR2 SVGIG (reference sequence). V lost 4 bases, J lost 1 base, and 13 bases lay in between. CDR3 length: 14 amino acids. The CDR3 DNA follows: TGTGCCTGGAATTGGGGCAGCAAGAACACTGAAGCTTTCTTT. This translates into CAWNWGSKNTEAFF.

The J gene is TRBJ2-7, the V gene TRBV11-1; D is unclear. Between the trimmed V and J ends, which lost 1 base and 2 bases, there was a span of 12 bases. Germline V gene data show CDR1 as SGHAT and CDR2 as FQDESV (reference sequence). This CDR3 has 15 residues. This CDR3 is CASSLGQANPYEQYF. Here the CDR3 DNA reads TGTGCCAGCAGCTTAGGGCAGGCCAATCCCTACGAGCAGTACTTC. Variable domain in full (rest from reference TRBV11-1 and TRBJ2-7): EAEVAQSPRYKITEKSQAVAFWCDPISGHATLYWYRQILGQGPELLVQFQDESVVDDSQLPKDRFSAERLKGVDSTLKIQPAELGDSAMYLCASSLGQANPYEQYFGPGTRLTVT.

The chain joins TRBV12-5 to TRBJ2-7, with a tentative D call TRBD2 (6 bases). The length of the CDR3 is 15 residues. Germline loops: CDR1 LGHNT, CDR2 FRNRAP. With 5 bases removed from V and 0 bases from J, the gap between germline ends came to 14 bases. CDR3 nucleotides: TGTGCTAGTGGTCGACTAGGCATTTTCTCCTACGAGCAGTACTTC. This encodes CASGRLGIFSYEQYF.

The CDR3 DNA is TGTGCCAGCAGCCCTAGCGGCTACACAGATACGCAGTATTTT. As protein: CASSPSGYTDTQYF. The chain combines TRBV5-4 with TRBJ2-3, with 7 bases matching TRBD2. The V and J ends lost 4 bases and 2 bases, in that order; junction bases with no gene match: 4. CDR1 is SGHNT and CDR2 is YYREEE in the germline V gene (reference sequence). This CDR3 is built from 14 residues.

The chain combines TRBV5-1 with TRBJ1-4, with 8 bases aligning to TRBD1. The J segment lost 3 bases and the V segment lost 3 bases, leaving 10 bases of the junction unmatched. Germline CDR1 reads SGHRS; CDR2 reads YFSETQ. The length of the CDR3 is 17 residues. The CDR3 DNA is TGCGCCAGCAGCTCTCACGGACAGGGAAGCCCTAATGAAAAACTGTTTTTT. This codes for CASSSHGQGSPNEKLFF.

CDR3 in amino acids: CASSFKRGSSYNEQFF. The CDR3 DNA sequence: TGTGCCAGCAGCTTTAAGCGGGGCAGCTCCTACAATGAGCAGTTCTTC. This chain uses TRBV7-6 with TRBJ2-1; 7 bases are shared with TRBD2. CDR1 and CDR2 from the germline V gene are SGHVS and FNYEAQ. The CDR3 has 16 amino acids. V was pared by 3 bases and J by 0 bases, with 5 bases of the junction left unmatched.

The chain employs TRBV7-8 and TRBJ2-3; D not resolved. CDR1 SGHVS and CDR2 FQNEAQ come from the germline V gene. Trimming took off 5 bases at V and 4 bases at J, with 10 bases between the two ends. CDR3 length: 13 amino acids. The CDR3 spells CASSLRSSDTQYF. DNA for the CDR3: TGTGCCAGCAGCCTTAGATCGTCAGATACGCAGTATTTT.

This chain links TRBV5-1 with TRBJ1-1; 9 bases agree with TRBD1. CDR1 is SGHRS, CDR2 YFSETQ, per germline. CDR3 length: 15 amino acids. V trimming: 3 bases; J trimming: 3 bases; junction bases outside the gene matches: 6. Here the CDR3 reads CASSWTGVGDTEAFF. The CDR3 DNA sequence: TGCGCCAGCAGCTGGACAGGGGTAGGTGACACTGAAGCTTTCTTT.